The 17 T cell receptor beta chains below were found in one sample sequenced in a study of blood T cell repertoires in COVID-19. Generated by immunoSEQ multiplex PCR, the TCRdb table keeps only in-frame clones and is missing some. This table holds roughly 97,000 clones, roughly 82% found once. Source material: peripheral blood. Receptors were obtained from a man in his 60s with acute or convalescent COVID-19.

CDR3 loop: CASSVGGGPYNEQFF. Written as DNA, the CDR3 is TGTGCCAGCAGCGTGGGAGGGGGGCCCTACAATGAGCAGTTCTTC. This chain joins TRBV9 and TRBJ2-1; possibly TRBD2 for D (7 bases). V lost 2 bases, J lost 2 bases, and 11 bases lay in between. CDR1 is SGDLS, CDR2 YYNGEE, per germline. This CDR3 is 15 amino acids long.

In this sample, this clone turned up once. V is TRBV6-5 and J is TRBJ1-4; D uncertain. The germline gives CDR1 MNHEY, CDR2 SVGAGI. The CDR3 is 15 amino acids. The V gene lost 4 bases and the J gene lost 5 bases, with 14 bases spanning the gap. The CDR3, as DNA: TGTGCCAGCAGTTCGGGTCGGTTTCGAAATGAAAAACTGTTTTTT. Translation: CASSSGRFRNEKLFF.

The genes are TRBV7-3 and TRBJ2-5; 12 nucleotides align to TRBD2. CDR3 size: 14 residues. Germline V gives CDR1 SGHTA, CDR2 FQGTGA. With 5 bases clipped from V and 5 bases from J, the junction kept 3 bases outside the gene matches. CDR3 in DNA: TGTGCCAGCAGCCTCGGACTAGCGGGGGAGACCCAGTACTTC. Protein product: CASSLGLAGETQYF.

The chain uses TRBV12-5 and TRBJ2-3, with D possibly matching TRBD2 (6 bases). CDR3 size: 13 residues. CDR1 is LGHNT, CDR2 FRNRAP, per germline. Trimming shortened V by 6 bases and J by 4 bases, and 11 bases separated the two germline ends. The CDR3 reads CASGRDLADTQYF. CDR3 sequence (DNA): TGTGCTAGTGGACGGGACTTGGCAGATACGCAGTATTTT.

The J gene is TRBJ1-6, the V gene TRBV5-4; 7 nucleotides agree with TRBD1. Trimming took 2 bases from V and 10 from J; bases not matched to a gene: 9. This CDR3 contains 15 residues. The V gene's germline CDR1 is SGHNT and CDR2 YYREEE (reference sequence). This CDR3 reads CASSLDRAGVSPLHF. The CDR3, as DNA: TGTGCCAGCAGCTTAGACAGGGCAGGTGTGTCACCCCTCCACTTT. Full variable domain (remainder filled in from reference TRBV5-4 and TRBJ1-6): ETGVTQSPTHLIKTRGQQVTLRCSSQSGHNTVSWYQQALGQGPQFIFQYYREEENGRGNFPPRFSGLQFPNYSSELNVNALELDDSALYLCASSLDRAGVSPLHFGNGTRLTVT.

The genes are TRBV28 and TRBJ1-5, with D perhaps TRBD1 (6 bases). The CDR3 is 15 residues long. Germline V CDR1 and CDR2: MDHEN, SYDVKM. Deletions cut 11 bases from V and 7 bases from J, with 24 bases between. CDR3 nucleotide sequence: TGTGCCTCCGCTTGGGGGGGGCAGGGTGTGCAGCCCCAGCATTTT. Its protein is CASAWGGQGVQPQHF. Based on the CDR3 plus reference TRBV28 and TRBJ1-5, the full variable domain is DVKVTQSSRYLVKRTGEKVFLECVQDMDHENMFWYRQDPGLGLRLIYFSYDVKMKEKGDIPEGYSVSREKKERFSLILESASTNQTSMYLCASAWGGQGVQPQHFGDGTRLSIL.

This chain links TRBV7-8 with TRBJ2-2; 7 positions match TRBD1. Per germline, CDR1 SGHVS and CDR2 FQNEAQ. The CDR3 runs to 17 residues. V was clipped by 0 bases and J by 7 bases; unmatched bases: 11. CDR3 in amino acids: CASSLARTGFFGGELFF. CDR3 DNA sequence: TGTGCCAGCAGCTTAGCTCGGACAGGTTTTTTTGGCGGGGAGCTGTTTTTT.

Regarding this clone: In the same sample, other DNA sequences code for this CDR3. This chain joins TRBV5-1 and TRBJ2-7, with D possibly being TRBD1 (8 bases). Looked up from germline, CDR1 is SGHRS and CDR2 is YFSETQ. The CDR3 is 14 residues long. V shed 2 bases and J shed 4 bases, with 13 bases lying between them. The CDR3 region is CASSLQGGGYEQYF. CDR3 sequence (DNA): TGCGCCAGCAGCTTACAGGGGGGAGGGTACGAGCAGTACTTC.

The chain is built from TRBV5-1 and TRBJ2-7, with D possibly TRBD1 on 5 matching bases. The CDR3 has 13 residues. With 2 bases removed from V and 0 bases from J, the gap between germline ends came to 6 bases. CDR1 is SGHRS, CDR2 YFSETQ, per germline. The CDR3 sequence is CASSFDSSYEQYF. The CDR3 region has the DNA TGCGCCAGCAGCTTCGACAGCTCCTACGAGCAGTACTTC.

The J gene is TRBJ1-5, the V gene TRBV5-3; a possible D gene is TRBD1 (5 bases). TRBV5-3 is assigned to the ORF class and has an uncertain function. Trimming took off 3 bases at V and 1 base at J, with 14 bases between the two ends. The CDR3 spans 16 residues. The chain's CDR3 is CARSSTGGGSNQPQHF. The CDR3 DNA sequence: TGTGCCAGAAGCTCCACAGGCGGGGGGAGCAATCAGCCCCAGCATTTT.

The J gene is TRBJ1-6, the V gene TRBV3-1 (or the pseudogene TRBV3-2); 7 bases align to TRBD1. Looked up from germline, CDR1 is LGHDT and CDR2 is YNNKEL (reference sequence). The CDR3 extends over 17 amino acids. V lost 4 bases and J lost 6; bases outside the gene matches: 12. For the CDR3, the DNA is TGTGCCAGCAGCCCCTTAAGAGACAGGGTCGGTAATTCACCCCTCCACTTT. It codes for CASSPLRDRVGNSPLHF.

This clone has just a few counts. V is TRBV19 and J is TRBJ1-3; possibly TRBD1 for D (5 bases). The germline gives CDR1 LNHDA, CDR2 SQIVND (reference sequence). Deletions cut 5 bases from V and 0 bases from J, with 11 bases between. The CDR3 runs to 15 residues. The DNA of the CDR3 is TGTGCCAGTAGTCCCCCGGGGGTCTCTGGAAACACCATATATTTT. Its protein is CASSPPGVSGNTIYF. The variable domain in full, with the rest retrieved from reference TRBV19 and TRBJ1-3, is DGGITQSPKYLFRKEGQNVTLSCEQNLNHDAMYWYRQDPGQGLRLIYYSQIVNDFQKGDIAEGYSVSREKKESFPLTVTSAQKNPTAFYLCASSPPGVSGNTIYFGEGSWLTVV.

The chain joins TRBV7-2 to TRBJ1-2; D is undetermined. This CDR3 has 13 residues. Per the germline V gene, CDR1 is SGHTA and CDR2 is FQGNSA. Trimming shortened V by 0 bases and J by 4 bases, and 6 bases separated the two germline ends. The CDR3 DNA reads TGTGCCAGCAGCTTAGCCGGAGGCTATGGCTACACCTTC. Protein: CASSLAGGYGYTF.

The chain carries TRBV29-1 and TRBJ1-1, with a possible D match to TRBD1 (6 bases). The V gene's germline CDR1 is SQVTM and CDR2 ANQGSEA. CDR3 length: 14 amino acids. The V end was cut by 5 bases, the J end by 1 base, with 14 bases between. As DNA, the CDR3 is TGCAGCGTTAAGCAGGGGATTTGGAACACTGAAGCTTTCTTT. This encodes CSVKQGIWNTEAFF.

The chain links TRBV5-1 to TRBJ2-1; 8 nucleotides agree with TRBD2. Germline-derived CDR1 and CDR2 are SGHRS and YFSETQ. The length of the CDR3 is 16 residues. The ends lost 4 bases at V and 5 bases at J; junction bases unmatched: 11. CDR3 DNA: TGCGCCAGCAGCATCCTCCCGCGGGGGGCCGACAATGAGCAGTTCTTC. This sequence encodes CASSILPRGADNEQFF.

The chain is built from TRBV4-2 and TRBJ1-6, with D maybe TRBD1 (6 bases). This CDR3 is built from 14 residues. Germline-derived CDR1 and CDR2 are LGHNA and YNFKEQ. V was cut by 2 bases and J by 5 bases, with 7 bases left in between. The CDR3 protein is CASSQNRDNSPLHF. The CDR3 DNA is TGTGCCAGCAGCCAAAACAGGGATAATTCACCCCTCCACTTT.

The chain is built from TRBV15 and TRBJ1-6; 8 bases match TRBD1. V shed 3 bases, J shed 6 bases, and the junction held 13 bases outside the gene matches. Germline V CDR1 and CDR2: LNHNV, YYDKDF (reference sequence). The CDR3 has 18 residues. CDR3 DNA: TGTGCCACCAGCAGCTCCTTAACAGGGGGAGTTGGTAATTCACCCCTCCACTTT. As protein: CATSSSLTGGVGNSPLHF. Filled out from reference TRBV15 and TRBJ1-6, the complete variable domain reads DAMVIQNPRYQVTQFGKPVTLSCSQTLNHNVMYWYQQKSSQAPKLLFHYYDKDFNNEADTPDNFQSRRPNTSFCFLDIRSPGLGDTAMYLCATSSSLTGGVGNSPLHFGNGTRLTVT.